This TCR beta chain is from a study of T cells after yellow fever vaccination. The study, taken as a whole, reports: The study noted that FACS-sorted repertoires could contain abundant clonotypes contaminating from the bulk population. Although the secondary response was weaker, it peaked faster, at day 5 versus 15.

This CDR3 is built from 14 residues. Germline V gene sequence: CDR1 SGHTA, CDR2 FQGNSA. V was trimmed by 5 bases and J by 2 bases, leaving 9 bases between them. MiXCR, run by TCRdb on the 5' RACE reads, gives a single entry per CDR3 protein. The sample records 120,000 or so distinct CDR3 sequences, roughly 15% being singletons. As regards this clonotype: Antigen specificity is unknown.

The sequencing here drew on CD8+ T cells sorted from PBMCs, taken 5 days after the yellow fever booster vaccination. The receptor comes from a man aged 18 to 29 who received the YFV17D yellow fever vaccine. The V call is TRBV7-2, the J call TRBJ1-4, with D uncertain. The CDR3 nucleotides read TGTGCCAGCAGCCTATGGGGTACTAATGAAAAACTGTTTTTT. Protein: CASSLWGTNEKLFF.